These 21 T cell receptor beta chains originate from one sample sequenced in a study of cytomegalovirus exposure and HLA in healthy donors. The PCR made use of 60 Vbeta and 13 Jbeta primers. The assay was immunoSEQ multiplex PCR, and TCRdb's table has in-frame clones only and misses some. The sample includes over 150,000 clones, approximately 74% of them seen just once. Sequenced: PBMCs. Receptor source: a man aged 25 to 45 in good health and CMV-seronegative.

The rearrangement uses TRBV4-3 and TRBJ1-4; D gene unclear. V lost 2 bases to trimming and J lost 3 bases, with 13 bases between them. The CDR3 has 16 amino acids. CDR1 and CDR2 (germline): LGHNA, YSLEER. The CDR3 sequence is CASSQNPEAPNEKLFF. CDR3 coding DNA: TGCGCCAGCAGCCAAAATCCTGAGGCCCCTAATGAAAAACTGTTTTTT.

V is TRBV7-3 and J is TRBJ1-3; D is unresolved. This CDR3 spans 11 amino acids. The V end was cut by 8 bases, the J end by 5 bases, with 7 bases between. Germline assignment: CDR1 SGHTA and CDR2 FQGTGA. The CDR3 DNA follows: TGTGCCAGCCAATCAAGAAACACCATATATTTT. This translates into CASQSRNTIYF.

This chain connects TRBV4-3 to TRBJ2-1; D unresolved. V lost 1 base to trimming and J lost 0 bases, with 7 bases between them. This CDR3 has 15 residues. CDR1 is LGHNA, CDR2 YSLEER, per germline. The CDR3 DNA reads TGCGCCAGCAGCCAAGGAGACAACTCCTACAATGAGCAGTTCTTC. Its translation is CASSQGDNSYNEQFF.

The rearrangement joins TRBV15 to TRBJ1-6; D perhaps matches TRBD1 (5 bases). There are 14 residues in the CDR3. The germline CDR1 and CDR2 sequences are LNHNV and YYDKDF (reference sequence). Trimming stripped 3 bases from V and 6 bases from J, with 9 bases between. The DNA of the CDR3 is TGTGCCACCAGCAGTCCCGGGGGTAATTCACCCCTCCACTTT. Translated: CATSSPGGNSPLHF.

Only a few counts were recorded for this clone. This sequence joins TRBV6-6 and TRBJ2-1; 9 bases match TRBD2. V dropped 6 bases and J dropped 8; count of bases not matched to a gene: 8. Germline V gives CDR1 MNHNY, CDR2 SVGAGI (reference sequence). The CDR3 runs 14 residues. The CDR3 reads CASRTGLASHEQFF. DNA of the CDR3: TGTGCCAGCAGAACCGGACTAGCGTCGCATGAGCAGTTCTTC.

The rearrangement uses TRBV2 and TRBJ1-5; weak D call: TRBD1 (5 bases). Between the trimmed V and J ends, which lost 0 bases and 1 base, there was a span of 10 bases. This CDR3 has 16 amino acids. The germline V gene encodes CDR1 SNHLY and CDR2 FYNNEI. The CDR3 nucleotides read TGTGCCAGCAGTGAAGCGGGGGGGTCAAGCAATCAGCCCCAGCATTTT. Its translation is CASSEAGGSSNQPQHF. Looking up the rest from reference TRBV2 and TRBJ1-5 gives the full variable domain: EPEVTQTPSHQVTQMGQEVILRCVPISNHLYFYWYRQILGQKVEFLVSFYNNEISEKSEIFDDQFSVERPDGSNFTLKIRSTKLEDSAMYFCASSEAGGSSNQPQHFGDGTRLSIL.

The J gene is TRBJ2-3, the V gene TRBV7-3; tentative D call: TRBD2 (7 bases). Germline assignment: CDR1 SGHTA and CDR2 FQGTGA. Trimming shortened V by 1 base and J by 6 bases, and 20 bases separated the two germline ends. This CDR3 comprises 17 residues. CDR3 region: CASSLKGGGAGVDTQYF. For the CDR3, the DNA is TGTGCCAGCAGCTTAAAGGGGGGTGGGGCGGGGGTTGATACGCAGTATTTT.

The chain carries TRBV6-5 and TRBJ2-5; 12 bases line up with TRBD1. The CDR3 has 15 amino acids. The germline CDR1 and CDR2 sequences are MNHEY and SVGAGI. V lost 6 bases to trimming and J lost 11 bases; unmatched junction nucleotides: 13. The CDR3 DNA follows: TGTGCCAGCAGCGTCTGGGGACAGGGGGCGGTTGAGCAGTACTTC. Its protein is CASSVWGQGAVEQYF.

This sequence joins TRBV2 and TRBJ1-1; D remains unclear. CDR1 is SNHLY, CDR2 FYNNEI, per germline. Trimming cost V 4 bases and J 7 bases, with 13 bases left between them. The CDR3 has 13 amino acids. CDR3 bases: TGTGCCAGCAGTGCCCGAATGGAGAGTGAAGCTTTCTTT. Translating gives CASSARMESEAFF.

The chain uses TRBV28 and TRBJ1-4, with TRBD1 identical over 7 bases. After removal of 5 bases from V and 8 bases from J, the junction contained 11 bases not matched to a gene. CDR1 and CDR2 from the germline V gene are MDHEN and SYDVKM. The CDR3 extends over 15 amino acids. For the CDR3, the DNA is TGTGCCAGCAGTAAAGGGGGCAGGGTCAGCGAAAAACTGTTTTTT. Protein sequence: CASSKGGRVSEKLFF.

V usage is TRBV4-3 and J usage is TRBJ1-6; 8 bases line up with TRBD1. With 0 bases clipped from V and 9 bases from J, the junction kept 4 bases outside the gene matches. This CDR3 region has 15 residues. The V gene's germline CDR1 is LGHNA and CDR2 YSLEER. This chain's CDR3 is CASSQESGGSSPLHF. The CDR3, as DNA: TGCGCCAGCAGCCAAGAGTCAGGGGGCAGTTCACCCCTCCACTTT.

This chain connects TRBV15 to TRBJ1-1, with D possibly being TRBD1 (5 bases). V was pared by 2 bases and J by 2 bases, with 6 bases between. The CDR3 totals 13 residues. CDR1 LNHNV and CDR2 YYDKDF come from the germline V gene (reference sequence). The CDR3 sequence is CATSRQGNTEAFF. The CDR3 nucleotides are TGTGCCACCAGCAGACAGGGTAACACTGAAGCTTTCTTT.

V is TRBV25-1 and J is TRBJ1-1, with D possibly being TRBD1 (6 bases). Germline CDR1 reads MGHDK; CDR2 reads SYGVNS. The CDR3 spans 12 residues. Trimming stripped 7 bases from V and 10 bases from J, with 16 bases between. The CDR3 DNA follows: TGTGCCAGCACCACGGTAGGGGGATCAGCTTTCTTT. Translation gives CASTTVGGSAFF.

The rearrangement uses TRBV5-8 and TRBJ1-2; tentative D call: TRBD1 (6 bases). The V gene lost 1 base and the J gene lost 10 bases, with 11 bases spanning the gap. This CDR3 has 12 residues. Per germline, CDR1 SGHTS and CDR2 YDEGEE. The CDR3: CASSLTGSHYTF. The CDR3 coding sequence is TGTGCCAGCAGCTTGACAGGGTCGCACTACACCTTC.

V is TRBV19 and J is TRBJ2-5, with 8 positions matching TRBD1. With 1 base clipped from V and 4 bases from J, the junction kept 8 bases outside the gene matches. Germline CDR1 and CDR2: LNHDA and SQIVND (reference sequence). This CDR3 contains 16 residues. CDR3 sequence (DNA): TGTGCCAGTAGTATAGCAGGACAGGGCGTAGGAGAGACCCAGTACTTC. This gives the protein CASSIAGQGVGETQYF.

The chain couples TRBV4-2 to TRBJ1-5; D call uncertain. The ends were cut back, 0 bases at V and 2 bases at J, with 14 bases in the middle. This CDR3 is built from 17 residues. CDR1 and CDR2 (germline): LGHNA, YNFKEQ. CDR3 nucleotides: TGTGCCAGCAGCCAAGATAGCGACCGAATGGGCAATCAGCCCCAGCATTTT. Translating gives CASSQDSDRMGNQPQHF.

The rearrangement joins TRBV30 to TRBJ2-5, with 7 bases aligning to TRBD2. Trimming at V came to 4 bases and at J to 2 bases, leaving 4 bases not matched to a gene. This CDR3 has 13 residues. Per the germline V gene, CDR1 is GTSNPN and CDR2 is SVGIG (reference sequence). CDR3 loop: CAWTSGIQETQYF. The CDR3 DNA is TGTGCCTGGACTAGCGGAATACAAGAGACCCAGTACTTC.

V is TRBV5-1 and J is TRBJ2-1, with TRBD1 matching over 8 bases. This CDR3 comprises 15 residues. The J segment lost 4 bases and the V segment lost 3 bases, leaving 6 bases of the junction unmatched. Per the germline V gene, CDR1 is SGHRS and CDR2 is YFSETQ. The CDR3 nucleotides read TGCGCCAGCAGCTCGGAGGGACAGGAGTACAATGAGCAGTTCTTC. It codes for CASSSEGQEYNEQFF.

The CDR3: CASRFTSGDWSEQYF. CDR3 nucleotides: TGTGCCAGCAGGTTCACTAGCGGGGATTGGAGCGAGCAGTACTTC. The chain links TRBV6-6 to TRBJ2-7; 10 bases are shared with TRBD2. V lost 6 bases, J lost 6 bases, and 11 bases stayed unmatched. CDR3 length: 15 residues. Germline loops: CDR1 MNHNY, CDR2 SVGAGI (reference sequence).

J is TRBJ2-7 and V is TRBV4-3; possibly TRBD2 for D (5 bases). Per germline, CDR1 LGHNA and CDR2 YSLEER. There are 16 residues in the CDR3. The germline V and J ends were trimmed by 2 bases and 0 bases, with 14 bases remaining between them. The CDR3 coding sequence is TGCGCCAGCAGCCAAAGGTTAGGAGGATCCTCCTACGAGCAGTACTTC. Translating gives CASSQRLGGSSYEQYF.

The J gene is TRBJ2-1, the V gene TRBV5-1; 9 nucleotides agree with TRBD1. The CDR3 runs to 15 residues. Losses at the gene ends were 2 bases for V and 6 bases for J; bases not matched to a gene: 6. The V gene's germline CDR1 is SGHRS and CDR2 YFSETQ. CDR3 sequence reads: CASSLQGASFNEQFF. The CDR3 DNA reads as TGCGCCAGCAGCTTACAGGGGGCGAGCTTCAATGAGCAGTTCTTC.